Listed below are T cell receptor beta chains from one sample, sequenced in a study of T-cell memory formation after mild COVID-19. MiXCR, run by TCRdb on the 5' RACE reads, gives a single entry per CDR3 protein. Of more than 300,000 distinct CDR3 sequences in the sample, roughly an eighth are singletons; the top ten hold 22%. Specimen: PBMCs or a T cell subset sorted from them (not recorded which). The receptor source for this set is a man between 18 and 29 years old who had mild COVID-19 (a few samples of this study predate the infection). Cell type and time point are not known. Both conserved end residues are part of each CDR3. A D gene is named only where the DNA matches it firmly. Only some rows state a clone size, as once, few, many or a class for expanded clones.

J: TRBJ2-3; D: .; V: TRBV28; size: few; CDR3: CASSLGQTLRQYF; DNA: TGTGCCAGCAGTTTAGGGCAGACCTTGAGGCAGTATTTT
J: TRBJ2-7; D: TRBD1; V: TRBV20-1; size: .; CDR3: CSASRDSASRQYF; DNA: TGCAGTGCTAGCCGGGACAGCGCCAGTAGGCAGTACTTC
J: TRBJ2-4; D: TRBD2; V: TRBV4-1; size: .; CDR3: CASSPAGDIQYF; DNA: TGCGCCAGCAGCCCAGCGGGGGACATTCAGTACTTC
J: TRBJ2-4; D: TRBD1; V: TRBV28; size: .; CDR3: CASSRSTTGGNIQYF; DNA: TGTGCCAGCAGTAGATCAACGACAGGGGGAAACATTCAGTACTTC
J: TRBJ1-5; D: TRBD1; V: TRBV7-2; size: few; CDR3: CASSPAYRGSNQPQHF; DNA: TGTGCCAGCAGCCCCGCCTACAGGGGTAGCAATCAGCCCCAGCATTTT
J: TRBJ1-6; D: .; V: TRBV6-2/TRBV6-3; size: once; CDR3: CASSKGPSESSPLHF; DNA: TGTGCCAGCAGTAAGGGGCCCTCCGAGAGTTCACCCCTCCACTTT
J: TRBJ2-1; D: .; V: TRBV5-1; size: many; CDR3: CASTGTVNSNEQFF; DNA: TGCGCCAGCACCGGGACCGTAAACTCCAATGAGCAGTTCTTC
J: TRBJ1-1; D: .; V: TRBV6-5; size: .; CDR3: CASSYSNRENTEAFF; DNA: TGTGCCAGCAGTTACAGCAACAGGGAGAACACTGAAGCTTTCTTT
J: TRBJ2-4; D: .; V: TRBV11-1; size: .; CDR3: CASRGPGDIQYF; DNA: TGTGCCAGCAGGGGCCCGGGGGACATTCAGTACTTC
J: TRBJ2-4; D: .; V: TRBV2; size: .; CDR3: CASTGDQNIQYF; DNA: TGTGCCAGCACGGGGGACCAAAACATTCAGTACTTC
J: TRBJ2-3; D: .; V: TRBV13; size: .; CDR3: CASSSSGLVATDTQYF; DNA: TGTGCCAGCAGCTCCTCCGGCCTAGTCGCCACAGATACGCAGTATTTT
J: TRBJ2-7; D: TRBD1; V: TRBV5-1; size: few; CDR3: CASSSRTGGSSEQYF; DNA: TGCGCCAGCAGCTCGCGGACAGGGGGATCGTCCGAGCAGTACTTC
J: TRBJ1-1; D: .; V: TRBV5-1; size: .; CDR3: CASSPRGGAPRMNTEAFF; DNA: TGCGCCAGCAGCCCCCGTGGGGGGGCGCCGCGGATGAACACTGAAGCTTTCTTT
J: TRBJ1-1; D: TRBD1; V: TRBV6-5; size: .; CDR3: CASSYTDRGGDAFF; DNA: TGTGCCAGCAGTTACACGGACAGGGGAGGGGATGCTTTCTTT
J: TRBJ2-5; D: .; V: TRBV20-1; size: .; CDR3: CRALDQETQYF; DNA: TGCAGGGCCCTAGACCAAGAGACCCAGTACTTC
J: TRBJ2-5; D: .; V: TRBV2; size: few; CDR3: CASSEENSQETQYF; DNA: TGTGCCAGCAGTGAGGAGAACAGCCAAGAGACCCAGTACTTC
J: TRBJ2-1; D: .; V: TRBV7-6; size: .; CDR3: CASSRGWRGSYNEQFF; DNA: TGTGCCAGCAGCCGAGGGTGGCGGGGTTCTTACAATGAGCAGTTCTTC
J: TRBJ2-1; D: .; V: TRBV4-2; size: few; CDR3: CASSQARGDEQFF; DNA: TGTGCCAGCAGCCAAGCCCGGGGCGATGAGCAGTTCTTC
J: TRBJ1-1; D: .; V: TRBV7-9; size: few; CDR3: CASSETLNTEAFF; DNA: TGTGCCAGCAGCGAAACCCTGAACACTGAAGCTTTCTTT
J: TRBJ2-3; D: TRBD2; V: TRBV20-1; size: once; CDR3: CSARYSGGPGDTQYF; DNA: TGCAGTGCTAGATATAGCGGGGGCCCAGGGGATACGCAGTATTTT
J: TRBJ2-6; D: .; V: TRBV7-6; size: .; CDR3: CASSSNDRNGANVLTF; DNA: TGTGCCAGCAGCTCCAATGACAGAAATGGGGCCAACGTCCTGACTTTC
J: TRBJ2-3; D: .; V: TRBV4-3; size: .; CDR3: CASSHGTYTDTQYF; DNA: TGCGCCAGCAGCCACGGGACGTATACAGATACGCAGTATTTT
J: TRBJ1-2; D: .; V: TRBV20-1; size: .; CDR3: CSARDRTSGADGYTF; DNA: TGCAGTGCTAGAGATCGCACATCAGGGGCGGATGGCTACACCTTC
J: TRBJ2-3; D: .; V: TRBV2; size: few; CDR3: CASSEALRGNTQYF; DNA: TGTGCCAGCAGTGAAGCGCTTCGAGGAAATACGCAGTATTTT
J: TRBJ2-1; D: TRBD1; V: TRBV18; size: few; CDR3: CASSPQDRDNEQFF; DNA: TGTGCCAGCTCCCCCCAGGACAGGGACAATGAGCAGTTCTTC
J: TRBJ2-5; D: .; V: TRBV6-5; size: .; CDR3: CASSKLGDKETQYF; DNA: TGTGCCAGCAGTAAGCTTGGGGATAAAGAGACCCAGTACTTC
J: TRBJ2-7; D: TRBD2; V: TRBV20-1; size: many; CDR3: CSALSGGDSYEQYF; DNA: TGCAGTGCGCTTAGCGGGGGAGACTCCTACGAGCAGTACTTC
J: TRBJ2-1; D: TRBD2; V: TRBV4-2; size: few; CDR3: CASSQASGGVYNEQFF; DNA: TGTGCCAGCAGCCAAGCTAGCGGGGGTGTCTACAATGAGCAGTTCTTC
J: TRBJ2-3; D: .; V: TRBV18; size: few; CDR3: CASSPGSEGGTQYF; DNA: TGTGCCAGCTCACCTGGTTCCGAGGGAGGTACGCAGTATTTT
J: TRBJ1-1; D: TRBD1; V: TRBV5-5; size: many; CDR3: CASSSRGGAGNTEAFF; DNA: TGTGCCAGCAGCTCTAGAGGGGGCGCGGGGAACACTGAAGCTTTCTTT
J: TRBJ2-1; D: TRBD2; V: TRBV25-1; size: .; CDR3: CASSIRAGDSDEQFF; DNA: TGTGCCAGCAGTATACGTGCGGGGGATTCCGATGAGCAGTTCTTC
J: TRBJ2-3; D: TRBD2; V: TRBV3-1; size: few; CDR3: CASSQVSGGRTDTQYF; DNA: TGTGCCAGCAGCCAAGTCAGCGGGGGGCGCACAGATACGCAGTATTTT